This is a list of T cell receptor beta chains from one sample in a study of CD8+ T cells in alopecia areata. Here immunoSEQ multiplex PCR was the method, and the copy in TCRdb shows in-frame clones only, minus some. Among around 140,000 clones, approximately 90% were seen once, and the ten largest hold less than 15%. The sequencing used CD8+ T cells sorted from blood, collected at week 4, from a patient treated with tofacitinib. The origin of the receptors is a human donor with alopecia areata. The CDR3 runs from the conserved cysteine through the conserved F or W. Fields, in order: CDR3 protein, CDR3 length, J gene, V gene.

cdr3_aa: CASSLGQGRAEAFF; cdr3_length: 14; j_call: TRBJ1-1; v_call: TRBV5-1
cdr3_aa: CASKNNGDTQYF; cdr3_length: 12; j_call: TRBJ2-3; v_call: TRBV6-5
cdr3_aa: CASSIDARAGNQPQHF; cdr3_length: 16; j_call: TRBJ1-5; v_call: TRBV19
cdr3_aa: CASSPNRGLAKNIQYF; cdr3_length: 16; j_call: TRBJ2-4; v_call: TRBV7-6
cdr3_aa: CASSSSNYGYTF; cdr3_length: 12; j_call: TRBJ1-2; v_call: TRBV27
cdr3_aa: CASSSRHRNIQYF; cdr3_length: 13; j_call: TRBJ2-4; v_call: TRBV7-9
cdr3_aa: CASSQDRGPSGSARNEQFF; cdr3_length: 19; j_call: TRBJ2-1; v_call: TRBV14
cdr3_aa: CASSSGQGAMYEQYF; cdr3_length: 15; j_call: TRBJ2-7; v_call: TRBV7-9
cdr3_aa: CASIAQNEQFF; cdr3_length: 11; j_call: TRBJ2-1; v_call: TRBV2
cdr3_aa: CASSLQGWEAFF; cdr3_length: 12; j_call: TRBJ1-1; v_call: TRBV19
cdr3_aa: CAGGAMNTEAFF; cdr3_length: 12; j_call: TRBJ1-1; v_call: TRBV7-9
cdr3_aa: CASSLEGGAYNEQFF; cdr3_length: 15; j_call: TRBJ2-1; v_call: TRBV7-9
cdr3_aa: CAISGTGDGYNEQFF; cdr3_length: 15; j_call: TRBJ2-1; v_call: TRBV10-3
cdr3_aa: CASSNPSGSYNEQFF; cdr3_length: 15; j_call: TRBJ2-1; v_call: TRBV7-9
cdr3_aa: CAWMQNSYEQYF; cdr3_length: 12; j_call: TRBJ2-7; v_call: TRBV30
cdr3_aa: CASTSSVGIYEQYF; cdr3_length: 14; j_call: TRBJ2-7; v_call: TRBV25-1
cdr3_aa: CATSLFGEKLFF; cdr3_length: 12; j_call: TRBJ1-4; v_call: TRBV15
cdr3_aa: CASSEGMNTEAFF; cdr3_length: 13; j_call: TRBJ1-1; v_call: TRBV2
cdr3_aa: CASSLGEQETQYF; cdr3_length: 13; j_call: TRBJ2-5; v_call: TRBV7-9